The source of this T cell receptor beta chain is a study of blood T cells in healthy people across ages. On the study more broadly: Every two T cells gave about one barcoded beta molecule via template switching.

Together with a sample-barcoded 5' primer, a J-beta primer mix was included in a second PCR lasting about 7 to 12 cycles. Each cDNA molecule carried a tag from a template-switch adaptor that contained 12 random nucleotides. All samples yielded 2.5 million or more CDR3-containing paired-end reads. TCRdb itself ran the 5' RACE reads through MiXCR, one entry per CDR3 protein. Among about 640,000 distinct CDR3 sequences, around 54% were seen once, and the ten largest hold over 35%. The sample taken for sequencing was blood. This TCR came from a man in his 60s in good health.

The CDR3, as DNA: TGCAGCGCCGCCGGGACAAGAACCTACAATGAGCAGTTCTTC. This codes for CSAAGTRTYNEQFF. The chain uses TRBV29-1 and TRBJ2-1; maybe TRBD1 (6 bases). From germline, CDR1 is SQVTM and CDR2 ANQGSEA. Deletions cut 7 bases from V and 2 bases from J, with 15 bases between. The CDR3 runs to 14 residues.